This passage covers 3 T cell receptor beta chains from one sample sequenced in a study of Ad26.COV2.S vaccination and SARS-CoV-2 variants (dated by TCRdb to about 2021). Libraries were constructed by the immunoSEQ multiplex PCR assay. Held by TCRdb, this immuneACCESS table contains in-frame sequences only and omits some clones. Under half of the omission traces to an unresolved V gene where checked; the cause of the rest is unknown. For this sample there are roughly 400,000 clones; around 90% appear just once. The ten largest clones represent approximately 4.5% of the sample. Interpreted using the paper, the treatment or condition label stands for: around 19 received Ad26.COV2.S at low or high dose, single or two shots; about 5 received placebo; per-sample allocation not given. For vaccine and placebo recipients, repertoires were sequenced using samples collected on day 63 after the first injection.

Specimen: peripheral blood, collected in a trial of Ad26.COV2.S vaccine versus placebo. The receptors were gathered from a person between 18 and 60 years old who received the Ad26.COV2.S COVID-19 vaccine or a placebo.

This clone was detected once. This chain uses TRBV19 with TRBJ2-1, with 15 bases fitting TRBD2. Losses at the gene ends were 6 bases for V and 12 bases for J; bases not matched to a gene: 6. This CDR3 has 14 residues. Germline values: CDR1 LNHDA, CDR2 SQIVND (reference sequence). DNA of the CDR3: TGTGCCAGTAGCGGACTAGCGGGAGGGCCTTCGCAGTTCTTC. It translates to CASSGLAGGPSQFF. Complete variable domain (other parts from reference TRBV19 and TRBJ2-1): DGGITQSPKYLFRKEGQNVTLSCEQNLNHDAMYWYRQDPGQGLRLIYYSQIVNDFQKGDIAEGYSVSREKKESFPLTVTSAQKNPTAFYLCASSGLAGGPSQFFGPGTRLTVL.

The gene calls are TRBV6-2 or TRBV6-3 and TRBJ1-5; TRBD1 aligns across 11 bases. CDR1 and CDR2 from the germline V gene are MNHEY and SVGEGT. The ends lost 4 bases at V and 6 bases at J; junction bases unmatched: 8. The CDR3 runs 16 residues. DNA for the CDR3: TGTGCCAGCAGTTCGAGCGGGACAGGGGGGGGTCAGCCCCAGCATTTT. It translates to CASSSSGTGGGQPQHF.

The chain combines TRBV10-2 with TRBJ2-1; perhaps TRBD2 as D (6 bases). The CDR3 length is 14 residues. Trimming took off 6 bases at V and 6 bases at J, with 15 bases between the two ends. Germline-derived CDR1 and CDR2 are WSHSY and SAAADI. CDR3 coding DNA: TGCGCCAGCAGCATCGGGACTTGGTTCAATGAGCAGTTCTTC. Encoded protein: CASSIGTWFNEQFF.